One sample yielded the 2 T cell receptor beta chains listed below, sequenced in a study of blood T cells in healthy people across ages. Alongside a J-beta primer mix, a sample-barcoded 5' primer served in a second PCR lasting about 7 to 11 cycles. TCRdb redid the calling of the 5' RACE reads with MiXCR, one entry per CDR3 protein. Of approximately 360,000 distinct CDR3 sequences in the sample, roughly half were seen once. The sequencing sample was made of blood. These receptors originate from a man aged 55-75 years in good health.

The chain is built from TRBV10-3 and TRBJ2-5, with 7 positions matching TRBD1. The J call may be mistaken, given a closer DNA end match to TRBJ2-4. The CDR3 totals 17 residues. From germline, CDR1 is ENHRY and CDR2 SYGVKD. The chain's CDR3 is CAISQPRQGIAKNIQYF. The CDR3, as DNA: TGTGCCATCAGTCAGCCACGACAGGGAATAGCCAAAAACATTCAGTACTTC.

The rearrangement joins TRBV3-1 to TRBJ2-5; unclear D gene. This CDR3 is 13 amino acids long. Germline V gene sequence: CDR1 LGHDT, CDR2 YNNKEL (reference sequence). V was cut by 0 bases and J by 1 base, with 3 bases left in between. CDR3 region: CASSQDVQETQYF. Here the CDR3 DNA reads TGTGCCAGCAGCCAAGACGTCCAAGAGACCCAGTACTTC.